This note documents a single TCR beta chain sequence. What antigen it recognizes has not been identified. It has no much larger one-base neighbor in the sample; base qualities were not kept. These data are taken from a study of beta chain features in type 1 diabetes (dated by TCRdb to the late 2010s). Describing the broader study: Patients and healthy donors did not differ in mean age, gender distribution, total cell number or subset yield. A total of about 100,000,000 sorted cells were examined across all samples, and RNA yield correlated strongly with the number of cells per subset. The study compared TCRB repertoires of sorted circulating CD4+ T cell subsets between recently diagnosed type 1 diabetes patients and matched healthy donors. Naive and central memory subsets were obtained from all 30 or so donors, but regulatory and stem cell-like memory subsets were isolated from only 8 patients and 8 healthy donors.

From each donor, a single peripheral blood sample of approximately 0.11 L on average was drawn into heparinised tubes. Naive, central memory, regulatory and stem cell-like memory CD4+ T cells were sorted on a BD FACSAria II using a panel including CD45RO, CCR7, CD25, CD127, CD95 and CD27. Every sorted population had a purity above 95%. PBMCs were separated immediately by Lymphoprep density gradient centrifugation and were stained directly, without being cultured. To minimize batch effects, samples were stained and sorted in pairs, one healthy donor with one patient per experiment. The paper as a whole reports these results and caveats: Because cDNA was sequenced instead of genomic DNA, highly expressing activated cells could be over-represented, though the groups showed no difference in activation or CD3 levels. Shorter templates might have been favored by PCR, but patient and control samples were amplified and corrected together, so both groups would have been affected equally by any skew. At VDJ recombination sites, patients with type 1 diabetes made fewer insertions and deleted more nucleotides, a pattern implying thymic rearrangement abnormalities. HLA sub-analyses involved small numbers of individuals, so any influence of HLA type on TCRB rearrangement remained unresolved. In all four CD4+ subsets, TCRB CDR3 length was moderately but significantly shorter in type 1 diabetes patients. The naive, central memory and regulatory TCRB repertoires appeared to resemble one another more closely among patients than among healthy donors.

The High Capacity cDNA Reverse Transcription Kit was used to reverse transcribe all of the isolated RNA, meaning that expressed TCRB transcripts were what got sequenced. Deep immunoSEQ sequencing was applied to naive, central memory and regulatory T cell samples, giving an average of about 3.7 million total reads per sample. Sorted cells were lysed in RLT buffer and RNA was extracted with DNase-treated RNeasy Micro or Mini kits, depending on cell number. Each cell subset was processed separately to prevent cross-contamination, with patient and healthy donor samples processed together. Using the immunoSEQ multiplex PCR, TCRB sequences were amplified from cDNA into 87-bp fragments spanning the CDR3 region. Sequencing of the amplicons was performed on the Illumina HiSeq platform. As for how the authors treated the data: PCR bias was corrected computationally using synthetic template baselines, and reads within Hamming distance 2 were collapsed, with unmergeable singletons discarded. Reads were aligned against IMGT to assign V, D and J genes, CDR3 length and insertions or deletions at six rearrangement sites. Within each subset, clonotype counts were normalized to sorted cell number, after which true diversity and Gini coefficients were computed with the tcR R package. The overlap coefficient, calculated on TCRB nucleotide sequences, was used to measure repertoire sharing. Out-of-frame TCRB sequences from naive cells were analyzed as a proxy for the pre-selection repertoire. What TCRdb holds here is the immuneACCESS table cut down to in-frame rearrangements. Part of the clones is not present; checked against another copy, under half of the missing clones reflect an unresolved V gene, and the others are unexplained. V, J and clone size are taken as reported in that table, and D and trimming were inferred from the DNA itself. In this sample the table shows 600,000 to 700,000 clones, around an eighth of which occur a single time. Jointly, the top ten make up roughly 0.11% of the sample.

The specimen was naive CD4+ T cells from blood. In the paper's terms, the cell subset or site label means: true naive CD4+ T cells. The clonotype comes from a man aged 30-40 years with type 1 diabetes.

In nucleotide form, the sequence is TGTGCCAGCAGCTTACACAGGGGGAATCAGCCCCAGCATTTT. Its product reads: CASSLHRGNQPQHF. The chain was built from TRBV7-2 and TRBJ1-5; 8 central bases correspond to TRBD1. CDR1 SGHTA and CDR2 FQGNSA were looked up in the germline V gene. Counted from cysteine to phenylalanine, this CDR3 has 14 amino acids. The CDR3 DNA has 42 bases and is translated from base 1. V trim: 2 bases; J trim: 4 bases; unmatched bases: 1. The entire variable domain, with the stretches around the CDR3 drawn from the reference TRBV7-2 and TRBJ1-5 proteins, is GAGVSQSPSNKVTEKGKDVELRCDPISGHTALYWYRQSLGQGLEFLIYFQGNSAPDKSGLPSDRFSAERTGGSVSTLTIQRTQQEDSAVYLCASSLHRGNQPQHFGDGTRLSIL.